This T cell receptor beta chain was identified in a study of blood T cell repertoires in COVID-19. Study overall: The United States, Italy and Spain provided the acute and convalescent COVID-19 samples.

Germline CDR1 MDHEN, CDR2 SYDVKM. The junction had 18 bases not matched to a gene; V was cut back by 5 bases and J by 6 bases. The CDR3 sequence is 18 residues long. Method: immunoSEQ multiplex PCR; TCRdb's copy keeps in-frame clones and lacks some. Of 80,000 to 100,000 clones detected, about 80% appear once; the ten largest clones hold around 22%. The chain links TRBV28 to TRBJ2-7; TRBD2 aligns across 11 bases. The TCR sequence derives from a man between 65 and 85 years old with acute or convalescent COVID-19. Sequenced material: peripheral blood. This chain's CDR3 is CASSGGTLAGGRSGEQYF. CDR3 in DNA: TGTGCCAGCAGTGGCGGGACTCTAGCGGGAGGCCGCTCAGGCGAGCAGTACTTC.